Listed below are T cell receptor beta chains from one sample, sequenced in a study of breast tumors, draining lymph nodes, adjacent tissues. MiXCR was run by TCRdb on the multiplex PCR reads, yielding one entry per CDR3 protein. The table has 200,000 to 250,000 distinct CDR3 sequences, around 32% seen once. Sequenced input: axillary lymph node tissue. The receptors here all came from a female donor with breast cancer. Some clones in this sample may be carry-over from other donors' samples. Both conserved end residues are trimmed from each CDR3.

TRBV18	11	ASSPDRAQGYT
TRBV28	13	ASSSLQGLGNTIY
TRBV15	13	ATCDGQGPYEKLF
TRBV7-9	12	ASSLAGTGAPLH
TRBV29-1	12	SVVLGRGGNEQF
TRBV5-1	14	ASSLDIGGLYNEQF
TRBV19	12	ASSTSSGTYEQY
TRBV12-3/TRBV12-4	14	ASSFVRGESYNEQF
TRBV19	11	ASSMWRDQPQH
TRBV6-2/TRBV6-3	13	ASKRGQGIRYEQY
TRBV28	12	ASSLDRLSYEQY
TRBV10-3	10	AISERTYGYT
TRBV4-3	10	ASSQASDTQY
TRBV30	10	ACNQGSQPQH
TRBV25-1	16	ASSRRGLAGEVIYEQC
TRBV7-9	12	ASSRTGYNSPLH
TRBV5-4	15	ASSLGLAGVGSETQY
TRBV3-1	15	ASSQAPGLPNTGELF
TRBV7-3	13	ASSLRDRPPYEQY
TRBV20-1	13	SERPGRGVKDTQY
TRBV2	15	ASSAVTTYEQYYGYT
TRBV19	12	ASSKREVQETQY
TRBV2	12	ASNRDRNNYGYT
TRBV20-1	14	SARRLSSAINYEQY
TRBV20-1	13	SAQTSGGTYNEQY
TRBV20-1	15	SARDHTGTAYSYEQH
TRBV24-1	14	ATKVPRDPSTDTQY
TRBV3-1	12	ASSPSSGEYEQY
TRBV19	15	ASGRRTTGSSYNEQF
TRBV30	12	AWSVGDGTYEQY
TRBV11-3	12	ASSLGGAPTEAF
TRBV27	15	VGRPQGEATSSEKLF
TRBV5-1	12	ASSPRTDTGELF
TRBV19	11	ASSPRLHTEAF
TRBV4-3	15	ASSQDPSGRGSYEQY
TRBV6-1	13	ASRPYRGSDYGYT
TRBV28	11	ASSRNKNEKLF
TRBV7-7	13	ASSLGTGPKRTQY
TRBV28	13	ASSPPRVGKNIQY
TRBV11-2	12	ASSLGGAGSGNT
TRBV18	12	ASSPKRDVYGYT
TRBV12-3/TRBV12-4	13	ASSLQGNQPGELF
TRBV12-3/TRBV12-4	13	ASSRAGGLYNEQF
TRBV5-1	14	ASSLRATGLSYEQY
TRBV7-9	14	ASSTFGDWAPNEQF
TRBV24-1	14	ATSTGGDVWTDTQY
TRBV19	13	ASTWQGESNTEAF
TRBV19	10	ASRLANYGYT
TRBV20-1	12	SASPRGGDSPLH
TRBV9	11	ASSVGLVHEQY
TRBV11-1	17	ASSLRPREEGQGFYEQY
TRBV27	11	ASSLRAYYEQY
TRBV18	10	ASSGTGLDYT
TRBV11-2	12	ASSLVGRSGEQY
TRBV5-1	12	ASSWTGWGTEAF
TRBV20-1	11	SARGTGGYEQY
TRBV12-3/TRBV12-4	9	ASYKNNEQF